These 27 T cell receptor beta chains were all obtained from the same sample, sequenced in a study of shared clonotypes between healthy human individuals. Libraries were prepared by immunoSEQ multiplex PCR; TCRdb keeps only in-frame clonotypes and omits some of them. There are 2 million to 2.5 million clones in the sample; approximately 94% occur only once, and over 0.1% lies in the top ten. The source material was naive CD4+ T cells sorted from blood. The subset was: CD45RA+ positively selected. These receptors were taken from a man aged 18 to 30 in good health.

The V gene is TRBV7-9, the J gene TRBJ1-4; D possibly corresponds to TRBD1 (6 bases). The CDR3 length is 16 residues. Per germline, CDR1 SEHNR and CDR2 FQNEAQ (reference sequence). V was shortened by 5 bases and J by 4 bases, with 17 bases between the two germline ends. CDR3 coding DNA: TGTGCCAGCAGCCCTGTGGGGGGGGCTGGTAATGAAAAACTGTTTTTT. Translation: CASSPVGGAGNEKLFF.

The chain carries TRBV10-1 and TRBJ1-2; the match to TRBD1 covers 8 bases. CDR1 and CDR2 (germline): WNHNN, SYGVQD (reference sequence). The CDR3 runs to 13 residues. The trim removed 4 bases at V and 4 bases at J, leaving 2 bases unmatched. In nucleotides, the CDR3 is TGCGCCAGCAGTGCCGACAGGGGCTATGGCTACACCTTC. Translating it yields CASSADRGYGYTF.

The chain links TRBV30 to TRBJ1-5; TRBD1 might be the D (6 bases). The CDR3 covers 16 residues. CDR1 is GTSNPN and CDR2 is SVGIG in the germline V gene (reference sequence). With 0 bases removed from V and 6 bases from J, the gap between germline ends came to 18 bases. CDR3 sequence reads: CAWSVVLGASPQPQHF. CDR3 coding DNA: TGTGCCTGGAGTGTAGTATTGGGGGCAAGTCCTCAGCCCCAGCATTTT.

This clone appeared once. The V and J genes are TRBV6-5 and TRBJ2-3; 8 bases map to TRBD2. V lost 0 bases to trimming and J lost 5 bases; unmatched junction nucleotides: 4. Germline V gene sequence: CDR1 MNHEY, CDR2 SVGAGI. The CDR3 loop spans 15 amino acids. The CDR3 sequence is CASSYSGGRRDTQYF. The DNA of the CDR3 is TGTGCCAGCAGTTACTCCGGCGGGAGGAGAGATACGCAGTATTTT.

As to this clone: Other DNA sequences in the same sample also yield this CDR3. This sequence joins TRBV5-4 and TRBJ2-1, with 7 bases aligning to TRBD2. V lost 0 bases to trimming and J lost 3 bases; unmatched junction nucleotides: 0. Germline CDR1 is SGHNT and CDR2 is YYREEE (reference sequence). This CDR3 has 14 amino acids. The DNA for the CDR3 is TGTGCCAGCAGCTTGGGCGGGAGCTACAATGAGCAGTTCTTC. As protein: CASSLGGSYNEQFF.

The chain carries TRBV11-2 and TRBJ1-6; D ambiguous. The CDR3 runs 17 residues. Trimming shortened V by 4 bases and J by 0 bases, and 13 bases separated the two germline ends. CDR1 is SGHAT, CDR2 FQNNGV, per germline. In DNA, the CDR3 is TGTGCCAGCAGCTCCACGACATTTAACTCCTATAATTCACCCCTCCACTTT. This translates into CASSSTTFNSYNSPLHF.

This chain connects TRBV7-9 to TRBJ1-6; no clear D gene. This CDR3 contains 14 residues. V was pared by 2 bases and J by 7 bases, with 9 bases between. CDR1 SEHNR and CDR2 FQNEAQ come from the germline V gene (reference sequence). CDR3 nucleotide sequence: TGTGCCAGCAGCTTAAATAAACAGAATTCACCCCTCCACTTT. This sequence encodes CASSLNKQNSPLHF.

The chain recombines TRBV7-2 with TRBJ2-2; D is possibly TRBD1 or TRBD2 (5 bases each). This CDR3 contains 14 residues. CDR1 and CDR2 from the germline V gene are SGHTA and FQGNSA. The V gene lost 6 bases and the J gene lost 7 bases, with 15 bases spanning the gap. In DNA form, the CDR3 reads TGTGCCAGCAGACAACGGGGCGTCGGCGGGGAGCTGTTTTTT. Translation: CASRQRGVGGELFF. Supplemented by reference TRBV7-2 and TRBJ2-2, the full variable domain reads GAGVSQSPSNKVTEKGKDVELRCDPISGHTALYWYRQSLGQGLEFLIYFQGNSAPDKSGLPSDRFSAERTGGSVSTLTIQRTQQEDSAVYLCASRQRGVGGELFFGEGSRLTVL.

This chain uses TRBV10-3 with TRBJ2-7, with D tentatively TRBD2 (6 bases). Trimming pared 0 bases from V and 6 bases from J, leaving 9 bases between. Germline V CDR1 and CDR2: ENHRY, SYGVKD. This CDR3 spans 13 amino acids. The CDR3 here is CAISESPGGEQYF. CDR3 DNA: TGTGCCATCAGTGAGTCGCCCGGGGGCGAGCAGTACTTC.

The rearrangement uses TRBV18 and TRBJ1-5; D remains unclear. The CDR3 has 20 residues. The germline V gene encodes CDR1 KGHSH and CDR2 LQKENI. The V and J ends lost 3 bases and 2 bases respectively, with 26 bases between them. CDR3: CASSPSVGRILGFGNQPQHF. The CDR3 DNA reads TGTGCCAGCTCACCCTCTGTCGGCAGAATTTTGGGGTTTGGCAATCAGCCCCAGCATTTT. Full variable domain (missing parts from reference TRBV18 and TRBJ1-5): NAGVMQNPRHLVRRRGQEARLRCSPMKGHSHVYWYRQLPEEGLKFMVYLQKENIIDESGMPKERFSAEFPKEGPSILRIQQVVRGDSAAYFCASSPSVGRILGFGNQPQHFGDGTRLSIL.

J is TRBJ2-7 and V is TRBV11-2, with 8 bases fitting TRBD1. V shed 5 bases, J shed 3 bases, and the junction held 6 bases outside the gene matches. The CDR3 is 14 amino acids. CDR1 is SGHAT and CDR2 is FQNNGV in the germline V gene. The CDR3 loop is CASSPDTGGYEQYF. DNA of the CDR3: TGTGCCAGCAGCCCAGATACAGGGGGCTACGAGCAGTACTTC.

The chain has TRBV6-5 and TRBJ2-7; no clear D. The CDR3 is 14 residues long. V gave up 2 bases and J gave up 0 bases, with 8 bases separating them. Germline V gene sequence: CDR1 MNHEY, CDR2 SVGAGI. Here the CDR3 reads CASSYRMASYEQYF. DNA for the CDR3: TGTGCCAGCAGTTACCGCATGGCCTCCTACGAGCAGTACTTC.

The rearrangement joins TRBV5-1 to TRBJ1-2; possibly TRBD1 for D (6 bases). Trimming removed 0 bases from V and 1 base from J, with 19 bases in between. Germline CDR1 and CDR2: SGHRS and YFSETQ. The CDR3 consists of 18 residues. The DNA for the CDR3 is TGCGCCAGCAGCTTGGGCAGGGGTGAAGGGAAGGGTAACTATGGCTACACCTTC. This gives the protein CASSLGRGEGKGNYGYTF.

The rearrangement joins TRBV7-8 to TRBJ1-5; no definite D call. Germline V gene lookup returns CDR1 SGHVS and CDR2 FQNEAQ. Trimming left V 0 bases short and J 3 bases short, with 6 bases between. CDR3 size: 14 residues. As DNA, the CDR3 is TGTGCCAGCAGCTTAGCCGGAACCAATCAGCCCCAGCATTTT. This gives the protein CASSLAGTNQPQHF.

This clone was seen a handful of times. The V and J genes are TRBV4-1 and TRBJ1-2; tentatively, D is TRBD1 (6 bases). With 0 bases removed from V and 4 bases from J, the gap between germline ends came to 12 bases. Germline loops: CDR1 MGHRA, CDR2 YSYEKL. This CDR3 region has 15 residues. The CDR3 bases are TGCGCCAGCAGCCAAGATGGACAGCTCATCTATGGCTACACCTTC. Amino acids: CASSQDGQLIYGYTF.

This sequence joins TRBV18 and TRBJ2-7; 8 bases match TRBD2. There are 15 residues in the CDR3. In germline, CDR1 is KGHSH, CDR2 LQKENI. The ends lost 3 bases at V and 0 bases at J; junction bases unmatched: 4. CDR3 nucleotides: TGTGCCAGCTCACCGCCCCGGGGGGGCTCCTACGAGCAGTACTTC. This translates into CASSPPRGGSYEQYF.

This clone was detected only once. This chain connects TRBV30 to TRBJ2-5, with 10 bases fitting TRBD2. The length of the CDR3 is 15 residues. In germline, CDR1 is GTSNPN, CDR2 SVGIG (reference sequence). Trimming at V came to 2 bases and at J to 3 bases, leaving 6 bases not matched to a gene. CDR3 in amino acids: CAWSIGLAAEETQYF. CDR3 DNA: TGTGCCTGGAGTATCGGACTAGCGGCCGAAGAGACCCAGTACTTC.

A few counts support this clone. Other DNA sequences in the sample encode the same CDR3. V usage is TRBV5-6 and J usage is TRBJ2-7; D gene ambiguous. The CDR3 runs to 13 residues. Germline CDR1 is SGHDT and CDR2 is YYEEEE. With 0 bases removed from V and 0 bases from J, the gap between germline ends came to 4 bases. The DNA for the CDR3 is TGTGCCAGCAGCTTGGTCAGCTCCTACGAGCAGTACTTC. Translated, it gives CASSLVSSYEQYF. The full variable domain, rest sourced from reference TRBV5-6 and TRBJ2-7, is DAGVTQSPTHLIKTRGQQVTLRCSPKSGHDTVSWYQQALGQGPQFIFQYYEEEERQRGNFPDRFSGHQFPNYSSELNVNALLLGDSALYLCASSLVSSYEQYFGPGTRLTVT.

The genes are TRBV10-1 and TRBJ1-6; the D is unclear. Trimming took off 5 bases at V and 9 bases at J, with 11 bases between the two ends. CDR1 is WNHNN, CDR2 SYGVQD, per germline (reference sequence). The length of the CDR3 is 13 residues. The CDR3 is CASSPAVTSPLHF. CDR3 sequence (DNA): TGCGCCAGCAGTCCGGCGGTGACTTCACCCCTCCACTTT.

The rearrangement uses TRBV19 and TRBJ1-1; D unclear. Trimming removed 3 bases from V and 6 bases from J, with 8 bases in between. Germline V gene data show CDR1 as LNHDA and CDR2 as SQIVND (reference sequence). The CDR3 consists of 12 residues. DNA for the CDR3: TGTGCCAGTAGTATGTTCGAGGCTGAAGCTTTCTTT. Protein product: CASSMFEAEAFF.

The rearrangement joins TRBV27 to TRBJ2-7; 11 nucleotides align to TRBD2. The J segment lost 3 bases and the V segment lost 3 bases, leaving 1 base of the junction unmatched. Germline CDR1 and CDR2: MNHEY and SMNVEV (reference sequence). The CDR3 consists of 14 residues. This CDR3 reads CASSFGTSGYEQYF. The CDR3 DNA reads TGTGCCAGCAGTTTTGGGACTAGCGGCTACGAGCAGTACTTC.

About this clone itself: The same CDR3 arises from other DNA sequences in this sample as well. The V gene is TRBV6-5, the J gene TRBJ2-7, with D possibly matching TRBD1 (5 bases). Deletions cut 6 bases from V and 0 bases from J, with 12 bases between. Germline V gene lookup returns CDR1 MNHEY and CDR2 SVGAGI. The CDR3 has 14 residues. The CDR3 here is CASSLGQTSYEQYF. Written as DNA, the CDR3 is TGTGCCAGCAGCCTGGGGCAGACCTCCTACGAGCAGTACTTC.

The CDR3 region is CASSKDCGVAGGLGANVLTF. The CDR3 coding sequence is TGTGCCAGCAGCAAAGATTGCGGCGTGGCAGGGGGTCTTGGGGCCAACGTCCTGACTTTC. This chain uses TRBV21-1 with TRBJ2-6; the D call in the table, TRBD1, was not verified against the DNA. TRBV21-1 is a documented pseudogene. The CDR3 length is 20 residues.

The rearrangement uses TRBV4-3 and TRBJ2-1; maybe TRBD2 (6 bases). CDR3 length: 13 residues. Trimming pared 3 bases from V and 7 bases from J, leaving 10 bases between. Germline CDR1 and CDR2: LGHNA and YSLEER. The CDR3 protein is CASSQETRNEQFF. DNA for the CDR3: TGCGCCAGCAGCCAGGAGACTAGAAATGAGCAGTTCTTC.

Only one count was recorded for this clone. V usage is TRBV6-5 and J usage is TRBJ2-2; D might be TRBD1 or TRBD2, each matching 6 bases. In germline, CDR1 is MNHEY, CDR2 SVGAGI. V lost 0 bases, J lost 6 bases, and 14 bases lay in between. The CDR3 covers 16 residues. CDR3 in DNA: TGTGCCAGCAGTTACTCGCCCGGGGGCGCGTCCGGGGAGCTGTTTTTT. Residues: CASSYSPGGASGELFF.

Concerning this clone itself: Other DNA sequences within the sample encode an identical CDR3. The CDR3 sequence is CASSLAPGGNQPQHF. CDR3 in DNA: TGTGCCAGCAGCTTAGCCCCAGGGGGGAATCAGCCCCAGCATTTT. The J gene is TRBJ1-5, the V gene TRBV11-2, with TRBD1 matching over 7 bases. The germline gives CDR1 SGHAT, CDR2 FQNNGV. V shed 1 base, J shed 4 bases, and the junction held 4 bases outside the gene matches. The CDR3 spans 15 residues.

The chain has TRBV23-1 and TRBJ1-2; D unclear. TRBV23-1 is placed among ORFs of uncertain function. This CDR3 is 16 amino acids long. Between the trimmed V and J ends, which lost 0 bases and 0 bases, there was a span of 11 bases. CDR3 region: CASSQSKTATNYGYTF. CDR3 coding DNA: TGCGCCAGCAGTCAATCAAAGACCGCCACTAACTATGGCTACACCTTC.